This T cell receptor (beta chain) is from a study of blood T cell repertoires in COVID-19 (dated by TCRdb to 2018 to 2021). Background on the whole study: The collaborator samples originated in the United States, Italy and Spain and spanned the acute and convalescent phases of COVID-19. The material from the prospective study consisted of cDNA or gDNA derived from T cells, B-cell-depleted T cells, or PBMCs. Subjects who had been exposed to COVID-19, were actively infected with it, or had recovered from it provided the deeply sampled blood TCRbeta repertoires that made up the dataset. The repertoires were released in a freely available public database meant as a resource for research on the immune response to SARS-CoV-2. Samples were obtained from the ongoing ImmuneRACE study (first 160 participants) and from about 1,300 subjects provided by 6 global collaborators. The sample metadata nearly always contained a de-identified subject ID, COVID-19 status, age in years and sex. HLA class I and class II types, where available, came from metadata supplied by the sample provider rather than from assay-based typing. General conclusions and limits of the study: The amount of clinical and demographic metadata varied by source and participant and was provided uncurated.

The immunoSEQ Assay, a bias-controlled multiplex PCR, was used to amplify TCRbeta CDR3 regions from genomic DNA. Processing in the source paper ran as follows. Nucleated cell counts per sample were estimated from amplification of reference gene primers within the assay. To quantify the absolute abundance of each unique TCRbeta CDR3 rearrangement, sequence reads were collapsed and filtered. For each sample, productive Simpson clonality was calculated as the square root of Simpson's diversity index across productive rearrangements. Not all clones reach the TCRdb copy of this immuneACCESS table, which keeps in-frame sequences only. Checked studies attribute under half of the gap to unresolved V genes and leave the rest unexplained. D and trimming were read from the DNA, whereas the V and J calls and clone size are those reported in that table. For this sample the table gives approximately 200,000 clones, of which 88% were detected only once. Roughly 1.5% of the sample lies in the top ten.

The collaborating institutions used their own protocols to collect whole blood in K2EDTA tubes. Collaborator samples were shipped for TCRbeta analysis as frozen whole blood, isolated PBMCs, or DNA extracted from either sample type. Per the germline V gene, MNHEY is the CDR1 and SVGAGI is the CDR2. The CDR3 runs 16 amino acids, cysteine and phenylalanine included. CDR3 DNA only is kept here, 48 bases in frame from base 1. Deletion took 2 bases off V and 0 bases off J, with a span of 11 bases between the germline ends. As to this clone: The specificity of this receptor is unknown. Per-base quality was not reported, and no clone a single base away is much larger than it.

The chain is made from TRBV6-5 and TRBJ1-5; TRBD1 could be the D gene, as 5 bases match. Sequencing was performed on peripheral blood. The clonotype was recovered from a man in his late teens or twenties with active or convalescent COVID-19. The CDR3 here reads CASSYRGQSSNQPQHF. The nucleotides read TGTGCCAGCAGTTACCGCGGACAATCTAGCAATCAGCCCCAGCATTTT.